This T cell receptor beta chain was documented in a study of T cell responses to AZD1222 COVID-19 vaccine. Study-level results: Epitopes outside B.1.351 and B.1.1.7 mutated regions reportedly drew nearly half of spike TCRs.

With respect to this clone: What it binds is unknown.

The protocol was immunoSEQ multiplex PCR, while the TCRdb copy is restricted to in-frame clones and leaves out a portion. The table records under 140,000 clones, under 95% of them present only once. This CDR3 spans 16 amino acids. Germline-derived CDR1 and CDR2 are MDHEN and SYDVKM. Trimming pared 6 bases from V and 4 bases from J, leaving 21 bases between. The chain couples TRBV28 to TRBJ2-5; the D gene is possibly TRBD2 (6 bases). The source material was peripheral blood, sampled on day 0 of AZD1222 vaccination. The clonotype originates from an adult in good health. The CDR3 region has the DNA TGTGCCAGCAGCCCGTTTGAGGCGGGAAGGGGAGAGACCCAGTACTTC. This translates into CASSPFEAGRGETQYF.